This is a list of T cell receptor beta chains from one sample in a study of human T cells and chemical hapten exposure. TCRdb analysed the RACE reads with MiXCR anew, one entry per CDR3 protein. The profile shows over 150,000 distinct CDR3 sequences, 25% to 35% of them singletons. The sample here was whole blood, taken in connection with sensitization to the hapten diphenylcyclopropenone (DPC). The receptor source for this set is a woman between 18 and 29 years old with alopecia areata. Some clones in this sample may be carry-over from other donors' samples. Both conserved end residues are part of each CDR3. A D gene is named only where the DNA matches it firmly. Clone sizes are given selectively: once, few, many, or a class where the clone is expanded.

d_gene: TRBD1; j_gene: TRBJ1-2; v_gene: TRBV4-1; abundance: .; CDR3aa: CASSQSDRGYGYTF; CDR3nt: TGCGCCAGCAGCCAATCGGACAGGGGCTATGGCTACACCTTC
d_gene: .; j_gene: TRBJ2-2; v_gene: TRBV6-4; abundance: few; CDR3aa: CASSYARGTGELFF; CDR3nt: TGTGCCAGCAGCTACGCACGCGGTACCGGGGAGCTGTTTTTT
d_gene: .; j_gene: TRBJ1-3; v_gene: TRBV7-6; abundance: few; CDR3aa: CASSSLLDSSGNTIYF; CDR3nt: TGTGCCAGCAGCTCCCTCTTAGACAGCTCTGGAAACACCATATATTTT
d_gene: .; j_gene: TRBJ2-3; v_gene: TRBV20-1; abundance: .; CDR3aa: CTSLTVGYTDTQYF; CDR3nt: TGCACTTCTTTGACCGTCGGGTACACAGATACGCAGTATTTT
d_gene: .; j_gene: TRBJ1-2; v_gene: TRBV5-1; abundance: few; CDR3aa: CASSLVPVYGYTF; CDR3nt: TGCGCCAGCAGCTTGGTTCCAGTCTATGGCTACACCTTC
d_gene: TRBD1; j_gene: TRBJ2-5; v_gene: TRBV4-3; abundance: .; CDR3aa: CASSRDRGETQYF; CDR3nt: TGCGCCAGCAGCCGGGACAGGGGTGAGACCCAGTACTTC
d_gene: TRBD1; j_gene: TRBJ2-5; v_gene: TRBV7-2; abundance: .; CDR3aa: CASSPPGQEQETQYF; CDR3nt: TGTGCCAGCAGCCCGCCGGGACAGGAACAAGAGACCCAGTACTTC
d_gene: TRBD1; j_gene: TRBJ2-2; v_gene: TRBV4-1; abundance: few; CDR3aa: CASSHPTGGRNTGELFF; CDR3nt: TGCGCCAGCAGCCATCCGACAGGGGGAAGGAACACCGGGGAGCTGTTTTTT
d_gene: TRBD2; j_gene: TRBJ2-1; v_gene: TRBV20-1; abundance: .; CDR3aa: CSAQTSGTYNEQFF; CDR3nt: TGCAGTGCTCAAACTAGCGGAACCTACAATGAGCAGTTCTTC
d_gene: TRBD1; j_gene: TRBJ1-3; v_gene: TRBV12-3/TRBV12-4; abundance: few; CDR3aa: CASSLHGDRAFGGNTIYF; CDR3nt: TGTGCCAGCAGTTTACACGGGGACAGGGCGTTTGGTGGAAACACCATATATTTT
d_gene: .; j_gene: TRBJ2-6; v_gene: TRBV6-5; abundance: .; CDR3aa: CASSYKTYSGANVLTF; CDR3nt: TGTGCCAGCAGTTATAAAACTTACTCTGGGGCCAACGTCCTGACTTTC